This is a list of T cell receptor beta chains from one sample in a study of blood T cells in healthy people across ages. TCRdb fed the 5' RACE reads into MiXCR, producing one record per CDR3 protein. The repertoire holds just under 900,000 distinct CDR3 sequences, 25% to 30% seen once, with 15% to 20% in the top ten. Material: blood. The source of these receptors is a woman aged 80 or older in good health. Each CDR3 is given with its conserved first and last residue. The order of the fields is D gene, V gene, J gene, CDR3 protein. The D gene is left open where the match is weak.

>TRBD1|TRBV7-2|TRBJ1-5
CASTAGQANQPQHF
>TRBD2|TRBV11-2|TRBJ2-3
CASTVNSAGVGYTQYF
>NA|TRBV13|TRBJ2-5
CASSLPDRRDRKETQYF
>NA|TRBV29-1|TRBJ2-6
CSVEDSSGANVLTF
>TRBD1|TRBV12-3/TRBV12-4|TRBJ2-3
CASRGNQGAADTQYF
>TRBD1|TRBV9|TRBJ1-6
CASSVNQGARSPLHF
>TRBD1|TRBV12-3/TRBV12-4|TRBJ1-1
CASTLTGTNTEAFF
>NA|TRBV15|TRBJ1-5
CATTSMQLDSNQPQHF
>TRBD1|TRBV5-1|TRBJ1-2
CASSLGTGHGYTF
>TRBD1|TRBV27|NA
CASSPGTGIHEQYF
>NA|TRBV20-1|TRBJ1-6
CSARETGMNSPLHF
>NA|TRBV6-5|TRBJ1-1
CASSSGGVRGLRTEAFF
>TRBD2|TRBV20-1|TRBJ2-1
CSAGRQRGLYNEQFF
>TRBD1|TRBV6-2/TRBV6-3|TRBJ1-5
CASSYRGAGNQPQHF
>TRBD1|TRBV9|TRBJ2-6
CASSPRDRADSGANVRTF
>TRBD1|TRBV11-2|TRBJ2-3
CASSASGTGVPDTQYF
>NA|TRBV5-5|TRBJ1-1
CASSLAGRTEAFF
>TRBD2|TRBV29-1|TRBJ2-5
CSVEVVAGGRAQYF
>NA|TRBV6-5|TRBJ2-3
CASSYAGATDTQYF
>NA|TRBV20-1|TRBJ1-1
CSAPGRGGGMNTEAFF
>NA|TRBV14|TRBJ2-5
CASSQDGGIVETQYF
>NA|TRBV24-1|TRBJ2-1
CATSLDNEQFF
>NA|TRBV12-3/TRBV12-4|TRBJ1-6
CASSLNSPGVNSPLHF
>NA|TRBV10-3|TRBJ2-5
CASKGPAETQYF
>NA|TRBV11-2|TRBJ1-6
CASSLDRTSNSPLHF